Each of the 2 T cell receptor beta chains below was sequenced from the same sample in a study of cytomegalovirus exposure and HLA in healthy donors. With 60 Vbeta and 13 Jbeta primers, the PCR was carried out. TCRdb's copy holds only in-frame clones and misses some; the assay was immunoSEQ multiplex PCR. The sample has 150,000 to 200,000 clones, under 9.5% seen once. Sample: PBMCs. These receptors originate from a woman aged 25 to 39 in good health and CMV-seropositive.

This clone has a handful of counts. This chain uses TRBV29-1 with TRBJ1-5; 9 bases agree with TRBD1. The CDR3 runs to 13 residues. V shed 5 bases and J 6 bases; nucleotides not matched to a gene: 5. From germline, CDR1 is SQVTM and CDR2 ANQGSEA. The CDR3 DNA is TGCAGCGTTCTACAGGGGGCAGGTCAGCCCCAGCATTTT. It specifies CSVLQGAGQPQHF.

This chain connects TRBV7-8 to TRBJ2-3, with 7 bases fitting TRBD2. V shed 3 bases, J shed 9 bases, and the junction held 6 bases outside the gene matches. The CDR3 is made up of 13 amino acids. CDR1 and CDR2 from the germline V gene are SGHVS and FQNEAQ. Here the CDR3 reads CASSFRSGITQYF. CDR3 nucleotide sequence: TGTGCCAGCAGCTTCCGAAGCGGGATCACGCAGTATTTT.